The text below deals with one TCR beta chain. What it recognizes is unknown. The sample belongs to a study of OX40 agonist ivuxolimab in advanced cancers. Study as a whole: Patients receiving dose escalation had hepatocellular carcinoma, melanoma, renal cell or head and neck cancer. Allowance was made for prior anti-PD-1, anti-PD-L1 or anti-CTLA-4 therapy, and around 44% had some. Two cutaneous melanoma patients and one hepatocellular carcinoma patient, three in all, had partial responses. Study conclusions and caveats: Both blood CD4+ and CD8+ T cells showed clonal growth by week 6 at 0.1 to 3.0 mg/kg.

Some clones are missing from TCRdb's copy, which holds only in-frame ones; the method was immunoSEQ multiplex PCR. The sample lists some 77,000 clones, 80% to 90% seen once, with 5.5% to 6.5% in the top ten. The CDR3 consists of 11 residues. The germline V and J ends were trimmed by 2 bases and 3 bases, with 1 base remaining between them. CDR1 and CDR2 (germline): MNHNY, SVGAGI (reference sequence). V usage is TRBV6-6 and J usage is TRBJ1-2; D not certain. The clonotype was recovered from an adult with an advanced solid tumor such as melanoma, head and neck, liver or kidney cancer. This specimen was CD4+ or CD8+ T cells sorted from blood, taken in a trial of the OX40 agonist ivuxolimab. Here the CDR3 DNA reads TGTGCCAGCAGTTACGACTATGGCTACACCTTC. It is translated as CASSYDYGYTF.